Below are 32 T cell receptor beta chains sequenced from a single sample in a study of tumor-infiltrating lymphocytes in primary liver carcinoma (dated by TCRdb to 2016 to 2017). Sequencing was performed on an Illumina HiSeq 2500. Starting from approximately 500 ng total RNA, TCRbeta-specific cDNA was produced by reverse transcription with a constant-region primer and ProtoScript II reverse transcriptase. TCRbeta libraries were built with three nested multiplex PCR rounds, a slightly modified ARM-PCR procedure. Each of the first two PCR rounds ran for roughly 9 cycles and used multiplex TRBV1-TRBV30 forward primers together with a Cbeta reverse primer. The public reads were quality trimmed at Q25 with fastp and then assembled into clones with MiXCR by TCRdb, keeping productive beta chains. Here each entry gathers all rows of one CDR3 protein and keeps the most common genes and DNA. The sample table records 300,000 to 400,000 distinct CDR3 sequences; about 60% of these occur just once. Roughly 8.6% of the sample is taken by the ten largest.

Blood RNA was extracted from unsorted whole blood with TRIzol reagent; germline DNA came from the DNeasy Blood & Tissue kit. The sample comprised peripheral blood. Receptor source: a man in his forties or fifties with primary liver carcinoma and hepatitis B virus infection.

About this clonotype: The germline gene is not matched at one end of the junction; a read error may be the cause. This sequence joins TRBV24-1 and TRBJ2-1, with 8 bases that match TRBD1. Germline CDR1 and CDR2: KGHDR and SFDVKD. The CDR3 is made up of 17 amino acids. The CDR3 protein is CAASDSQGAYIYNEQFF. For the CDR3, the DNA is TGTGCCGCCAGTGATTCCCAGGGGGCCTACATATACAATGAGCAGTTCTTC.

A word on this clonotype: Given a much more abundant clone one base away, this may be a read error. The V gene is TRBV6-2 or TRBV6-3, the J gene TRBJ2-1, with a tentative D call TRBD1 (5 bases). This CDR3 is built from 11 residues. Per the germline V gene, CDR1 is MNHEY and CDR2 is SVGEGT. The CDR3 sequence: CAGSGTGKQFF. As DNA, the CDR3 is TGTGCCGGCAGTGGTACAGGAAAGCAGTTCTTC.

In the case of this clonotype: The junction departs from germline at one end; a sequencing error may be responsible. The chain combines TRBV28 with TRBJ2-7, with 7 bases identical to TRBD2. Germline assignment: CDR1 MDHEN and CDR2 SYDVKM. CDR3 length: 14 residues. CDR3 protein: CANSLGASGYEQYF. The CDR3 DNA reads as TGTGCCAACAGTTTAGGAGCTAGCGGATACGAGCAGTACTTC.

This clonotype was seen once. A much larger clonotype is one base distant, so this may be a read error. The chain recombines TRBV7-8 with TRBJ1-1, with D tentatively TRBD1 (5 bases). CDR1 SGHVS and CDR2 FQNEAQ come from the germline V gene. The CDR3 spans 17 residues. CDR3 residues: CASSLEMGQGSNTEGFF. In nucleotides, the CDR3 is TGTGCCAGCAGCTTAGAAATGGGTCAGGGTTCGAACACTGAAGGTTTCTTT.

This clonotype was seen a few times. This rearrangement joins TRBV30 to TRBJ2-4; 10 bases agree with TRBD2. Losses at the gene ends were 3 bases for V and 0 bases for J; bases not matched to a gene: 14. In germline, CDR1 is GTSNPN, CDR2 SVGIG (reference sequence). The CDR3 consists of 19 residues. CDR3 DNA sequence: TGTGCCTGGAGGCCGGGACTAGCGAGAAGATTTTTAGCCAAAAACATTCAGTACTTC. It encodes CAWRPGLARRFLAKNIQYF. Full variable domain (rest looked up from reference TRBV30 and TRBJ2-4): SQTIHQWPATLVQPVGSPLSLECTVEGTSNPNLYWYRQAAGRGLQLLFYSVGIGQISSEVPQNLSASRPQDRQFILSSKKLLLSDSGFYLCAWRPGLARRFLAKNIQYFGAGTRLSVL.

CDR3 in DNA: TGTGCCAGCAGCTTGCGACTAGCGGGAGAAAGGGCCAAAAACATTCAGTACTTC. It is translated as CASSLRLAGERAKNIQYF. The chain has TRBV5-6 and TRBJ2-4, with TRBD2 matching 12 bases. Trimming at V came to 1 base and at J to 1 base, leaving 6 bases not matched to a gene. Germline V gene lookup returns CDR1 SGHDT and CDR2 YYEEEE. The CDR3 runs to 18 residues.

A word on this clonotype: A clone one base away is much larger, so this may be a read error. The rearrangement joins TRBV6-5 to TRBJ2-5; maybe TRBD2 (6 bases). The CDR3 is made up of 15 amino acids. V lost 4 bases, J lost 7 bases, and 19 bases lay in between. Germline V lookup: CDR1 MNHEY, CDR2 SVGAGI. CDR3 loop: CASSLVTGVGGTQYF. The DNA for the CDR3 is TGTGCCAGCAGTTTGGTAACGGGAGTTGGGGGGACCCAGTACTTC.

This clonotype was detected many times. Germline is not matched at one junction end, which may reflect a read error. The rearrangement links TRBV6-1 to TRBJ1-1, with 9 bases matching TRBD1. This CDR3 contains 16 residues. Germline CDR1 and CDR2: MNHNS and SASEGT. The DNA of the CDR3 is TGTGCCAGCAGTGAACGGGACAGGGTTATGAACACTAAAGCTTTCTTT. This gives the protein CASSERDRVMNTKAFF.

With regard to this clonotype: A much larger clone lies a single base off, so this may be a read error. The rearrangement links TRBV19 to TRBJ2-2; no clear D gene. Per germline, CDR1 LNHDA and CDR2 SQIVND (reference sequence). CDR3 length: 11 residues. CDR3 sequence: CATSIFGELFF. The CDR3 DNA follows: TGTGCCACTAGTATATTTGGGGAGCTGTTTTTT.

Remarks on this clonotype: Since no conserved phenylalanine or tryptophan closes the CDR3, a read error is the likely cause. The chain combines TRBV6-5 with TRBJ2-6; either TRBD1 or TRBD2 may supply D (5 bases each). This CDR3 region has 12 residues. The germline gives CDR1 MNHEY, CDR2 SVGAGI. DNA of the CDR3: TGTGCCAGCAGCCGGGACGCCAACATCCTGACTTTA. It specifies CASSRDANILTL.

As concerns this clonotype: Because it lacks the conserved phenylalanine or tryptophan at the end, this CDR3 is likely a read error. The DNA is omitted, as the CDR3 cannot be located on it reliably, and the CDR3 follows TCRdb's listing. This rearrangement joins TRBV14 to TRBJ2-7; the table's D gene call, TRBD2, was not cross checked with the DNA. With termini counted, the CDR3 has 18 amino acids. Germline values: CDR1 SGHDN, CDR2 FVKESK. This chain's CDR3 is CASSRTSGLAGASYEQYY.

This clonotype has just a few counts. V is TRBV5-1 and J is TRBJ2-5; 12 positions agree with TRBD1. Germline V CDR1 and CDR2: SGHRS, YFSETQ. This CDR3 has 16 amino acids. The J segment lost 5 bases and the V segment lost 6 bases, leaving 11 bases of the junction unmatched. The CDR3 region is CASTRGDRGLLETQYF. The CDR3, as DNA: TGCGCCAGCACCCGAGGGGACAGGGGGCTTTTGGAGACCCAGTACTTC. The full variable domain, with the rest looked up from reference TRBV5-1 and TRBJ2-5, is KAGVTQTPRYLIKTRGQQVTLSCSPISGHRSVSWYQQTPGQGLQFLFEYFSETQRNKGNFPGRFSGRQFSNSRSEMNVSTLELGDSALYLCASTRGDRGLLETQYFGPGTRLLVL.

The chain has TRBV20-1 and TRBJ2-7; perhaps TRBD1 as D (6 bases). The germline CDR1 and CDR2 sequences are DFQATT and SNEGSKA (reference sequence). This CDR3 is built from 16 residues. Trimming left V 2 bases short and J 0 bases short, with 17 bases between. CDR3 residues: CSARNGQRQSSYEQYF. The CDR3 region has the DNA TGCAGTGCTAGAAACGGACAGCGACAGAGCTCCTACGAGCAGTACTTC.

At least ten counts were recorded for this clonotype. This CDR3 is CASSLGGASANEQFF. The CDR3 coding sequence is TGTGCCAGCAGCTTAGGGGGGGCGAGCGCCAATGAGCAGTTCTTC. The chain links TRBV11-2 to TRBJ2-1; D is perhaps TRBD1 or TRBD2 (6 bases each). The V and J ends lost 1 base and 6 bases respectively, with 13 bases between them. The CDR3 loop spans 15 amino acids. CDR1 is SGHAT, CDR2 FQNNGV, per germline.

This clonotype was detected many times. The chain combines TRBV29-1 with TRBJ2-1, with D possibly TRBD2 on 6 matching bases. The V gene lost 2 bases and the J gene lost 4 bases, with 18 bases spanning the gap. Germline lookup yields CDR1 SQVTM and CDR2 ANQGSEA. The CDR3 covers 16 residues. CDR3 loop: CSVELGGGALYNEQFF. The CDR3 bases are TGCAGCGTTGAACTGGGGGGAGGAGCCTTATACAATGAGCAGTTCTTC.

This clonotype was observed at least ten times. This chain uses TRBV12-3 or TRBV12-4 with TRBJ2-1, with 13 bases matching TRBD2. This CDR3 contains 15 residues. The V gene end was trimmed by 6 bases and the J gene end by 9 bases; junction bases not matched to a gene: 8. CDR3 protein: CASSQLAGGPSEQFF. In DNA form, the CDR3 reads TGTGCCAGCAGCCAACTAGCGGGAGGGCCGAGTGAGCAGTTCTTC.

Of note for this clonotype: A clone one base away is much larger, so this may be a read error. The V gene is TRBV6-2 or TRBV6-3, the J gene TRBJ2-7; the D is unclear. The length of the CDR3 is 13 residues. Germline V CDR1 and CDR2: MNHEY, SVGEGT. The CDR3 DNA reads as TGTACCAGCAGTTACTCTAAATTCTACGAGCAGTACTTC. Its translation is CTSSYSKFYEQYF.

Notes on this clonotype: With a much larger clone just one base away, this may be a read error. The rearrangement links TRBV4-3 to TRBJ2-2; TRBD2 agrees at 7 bases. Germline CDR1 and CDR2: LGHNA and YSLEER. CDR3 length: 17 amino acids. Trimming at V came to 3 bases and at J to 5 bases, leaving 12 bases not matched to a gene. Here the CDR3 reads CASSHPRAGVKTGELFF. CDR3 nucleotides: TGCGCCAGCAGCCACCCCCGGGCGGGAGTGAAGACCGGGGAGCTGTTTTTT.

Worth noting for this clonotype: A much more abundant neighbour one base away suggests this may be a read error. The genes are TRBV6-5 and TRBJ2-7, with D tentatively TRBD1 or TRBD2 (6 bases each). V was shortened by 6 bases and J by 3 bases, with 21 bases between the two germline ends. CDR3 length: 16 amino acids. Germline assignment: CDR1 MNHEY and CDR2 SVGAGI. The CDR3 DNA follows: TGTGCCAGCAGGCCCCTGGGGGGCATAGTGAACTACGAGCAGTACTTC. It specifies CASRPLGGIVNYEQYF.

This clonotype has more than one count but fewer than ten. The V gene is TRBV28, the J gene TRBJ2-5, with D perhaps TRBD2 (6 bases). CDR1 is MDHEN, CDR2 SYDVKM, per germline. The CDR3 spans 14 residues. V lost 3 bases and J lost 4, with 12 bases in between. As DNA, the CDR3 is TGTGCCAGCAGTTTTACGTGGAGGGCAGAGACCCAGTACTTC. Translated: CASSFTWRAETQYF.

This clonotype has ten or more counts. The J gene is TRBJ1-2, the V gene TRBV6-5; TRBD1 matches 10 bases. The V segment lost 5 bases and the J segment 7 bases; nucleotides outside the gene matches: 7. Germline V gene sequence: CDR1 MNHEY, CDR2 SVGAGI. The CDR3 length is 14 residues. The CDR3 loop is CASSVRDRGFGYTF. CDR3 coding DNA: TGTGCCAGCAGTGTCCGGGACAGGGGATTTGGCTACACCTTC.

Turning to this clonotype: This may come from a read error, since a much larger clone is one base off. The conserved closing phenylalanine or tryptophan is absent in this CDR3, likely reflecting a read error. DNA of the CDR3: TGTGCCAGCAATTCGGTGGGCGGGGAGCTGTTTTAT. It codes for CASNSVGGELFY. The chain is built from TRBV6-5 and TRBJ2-2; no clear D gene. Germline V lookup: CDR1 MNHEY, CDR2 SVGAGI. The CDR3 loop spans 12 amino acids. V lost 7 bases and J lost 7, with 10 bases in between.

V is TRBV7-3 and J is TRBJ2-7; 11 bases are shared with TRBD2. The trim removed 5 bases at V and 5 bases at J, leaving 20 bases unmatched. CDR1 and CDR2 from the germline V gene are SGHTA and FQGTGA. This CDR3 is built from 19 residues. The CDR3 reads CASSPIEASGRPVNDEQYF. The CDR3 DNA sequence: TGTGCCAGCAGCCCAATTGAGGCTAGCGGGAGGCCCGTCAACGACGAGCAGTACTTC.

Points on this clonotype: One junction end does not reproduce the germline sequence, and a read error may be involved. The genes are TRBV12-3 or TRBV12-4 and TRBJ2-7; either TRBD1 or TRBD2 may fit D (5 bases each). The CDR3 loop spans 12 amino acids. CDR3 amino acids: CASSLAGDEHYF. CDR3 DNA: TGTGCCAGCAGTTTAGCCGGGGACGAGCATTACTTC.

A word on this clonotype: A much larger clone is a single base away; this may be a read error. The V and J genes are TRBV6-6 and TRBJ2-5; 7 bases agree with TRBD2. Germline V CDR1 and CDR2: MNHNY, SVGAGI (reference sequence). The CDR3 runs to 14 residues. Here the CDR3 reads CATSQGGEQETPYF. Here the CDR3 DNA reads TGTGCCACCTCTCAGGGAGGGGAGCAAGAGACCCCGTACTTC.

This clonotype was recorded many times. V usage is TRBV29-1 and J usage is TRBJ2-1; 9 nucleotides align to TRBD2. V lost 3 bases and J lost 9; bases outside the gene matches: 12. Germline V CDR1 and CDR2: SQVTM, ANQGSEA. CDR3 length equals 15 residues. The DNA of the CDR3 is TGCAGCGTTGAGGTGGGCGGGAGGGCCAGCGGTGAGCAGTTCTTC. This codes for CSVEVGGRASGEQFF.

Concerning this clonotype itself: As the CDR3 is not closed by the conserved phenylalanine or tryptophan, this likely results from a read error. The V call is TRBV28, the J call TRBJ2-5; TRBD2 aligns across 10 bases. Germline V CDR1 and CDR2: MDHEN, SYDVKM. With 7 bases clipped from V and 5 bases from J, the junction kept 7 bases outside the gene matches. This CDR3 has 14 amino acids. The CDR3 spells CASKRLAGVETQYL. The CDR3 nucleotides read TGTGCCAGCAAGCGGCTAGCGGGAGTTGAGACCCAGTACCTC.

Remarks on this clonotype: A much larger clone lies one base from this, so it may be a read error. The CDR3 ends on some other residue instead of the conserved phenylalanine or tryptophan, so this is likely a read error. The CDR3 DNA follows: TGCAGCGTGAGGGAACGTTCCGAGCAGTACTAC. Protein product: CSVRERSEQYY. This rearrangement joins TRBV29-1 to TRBJ2-7; a possible D gene is TRBD2 (5 bases). This CDR3 comprises 11 residues. Trimming took 6 bases from V and 6 from J, leaving 12 bases between them. Germline assignment: CDR1 SQVTM and CDR2 ANQGSEA.

On this clonotype itself: One junction end does not reproduce the germline sequence, and a read error may be involved. The chain employs TRBV11-1 and TRBJ2-2; D may be TRBD1 (6 bases). The CDR3 has 17 residues. Germline loops: CDR1 SGHAT, CDR2 FQDESV (reference sequence). The CDR3 bases are TGTGCCAGCAGCCCAGGGCCCTTGGGGGCAAACACTGGGGAGCTGTTTTTT. Protein product: CASSPGPLGANTGELFF.

In this sample, this clonotype is medium-sized. This chain connects TRBV29-1 to TRBJ2-7; 7 bases fit TRBD1. Germline lookup yields CDR1 SQVTM and CDR2 ANQGSEA. Trimming at V came to 4 bases and at J to 4 bases, leaving 4 bases not matched to a gene. CDR3 size: 12 residues. CDR3 DNA sequence: TGCAGCGTTGGGATACAGGGGTACGAGCAGTACTTC. Translating gives CSVGIQGYEQYF.

Points on this clonotype: The junction departs from the called germline gene at one end, perhaps through a read error. This rearrangement joins TRBV29-1 to TRBJ1-1, with D possibly TRBD1 on 6 matching bases. The length of the CDR3 is 13 residues. CDR1 SQVTM and CDR2 ANQGSEA come from the germline V gene. CDR3 sequence reads: CSVEEGGNNEAFF. The CDR3 region has the DNA TGCAGCGTTGAAGAAGGGGGGAACAATGAAGCTTTCTTT. Complete variable domain (other parts from reference TRBV29-1 and TRBJ1-1): SAVISQKPSRDICQRGTSLTIQCQVDSQVTMMFWYRQQPGQSLTLIATANQGSEATYESGFVIDKFPISRPNLTFSTLTVSNMSPEDSSIYLCSVEEGGNNEAFFGQGTRLTVV.

The table lists this clonotype with a few counts. A much larger clone differs by one base, so this may be a read error. The chain has TRBV29-1 and TRBJ2-5, with D perhaps TRBD1 (6 bases). Trimming removed 2 bases at V and 5 bases at J, with 15 bases between. This CDR3 has 14 residues. Germline values: CDR1 SQVTM, CDR2 ANQGSEA. The CDR3 DNA is TGCAGCGTTGAACGAGTAGGGGGAACGGAGACCCAGTACTTC. This encodes CSVERVGGTETQYF.